This T cell receptor beta chain was recorded in a study of response to subunit inactivated influenza vaccine. Study-level results: It was the authors' suggestion that each seasonal influenza vaccination recruits few new T cells.

Notes on this clonotype: Antigen unknown.

Using its own MiXCR run on the RT-PCR reads, TCRdb lists one record per CDR3 protein. The profile shows approximately 480,000 distinct CDR3 sequences, approximately 10% of them singletons. The sequence was obtained from a man between 45 and 60 years old who received an inactivated influenza vaccine. The sample in question was PBMCs from blood, obtained roughly 45 days after vaccination.

In DNA form, the CDR3 reads TGTGCCAGCAGTGAAGCGCAGGGCCAGGGCCAGCCCCAGCATTTT. This translates into CASSEAQGQGQPQHF. The chain is built from TRBV2 and TRBJ1-5; weak D call: TRBD1 (5 bases). Deletions cut 0 bases from V and 7 bases from J, with 13 bases between. The CDR3 runs 15 residues. The germline CDR1 and CDR2 sequences are SNHLY and FYNNEI.